The T cell receptor beta chain described here comes from a study of beta chain features in type 1 diabetes. J was trimmed by 6 bases and V by 2 bases; bases with no gene match: 8. Germline V gene data show CDR1 as SGDLS and CDR2 as YYNGEE. The CDR3 contains 15 residues. A few counts support this clone. Every isolated RNA sample was fully reverse transcribed, so sequencing captured expressed TCRB transcripts. The table came from immunoSEQ multiplex PCR; TCRdb's copy has only in-frame clones and leaves some out. The profile shows around 350,000 clones, roughly an eighth of them singletons. This TCR was recovered from a young man in good health. This chain connects TRBV9 to TRBJ2-3; 8 bases align to TRBD2. Sequencing was carried out using naive CD4+ T cells from blood. The CDR3 sequence is CASSVTSARADTQYF. In nucleotides, the CDR3 is TGTGCCAGCAGCGTGACTAGCGCCCGGGCGGATACGCAGTATTTT.